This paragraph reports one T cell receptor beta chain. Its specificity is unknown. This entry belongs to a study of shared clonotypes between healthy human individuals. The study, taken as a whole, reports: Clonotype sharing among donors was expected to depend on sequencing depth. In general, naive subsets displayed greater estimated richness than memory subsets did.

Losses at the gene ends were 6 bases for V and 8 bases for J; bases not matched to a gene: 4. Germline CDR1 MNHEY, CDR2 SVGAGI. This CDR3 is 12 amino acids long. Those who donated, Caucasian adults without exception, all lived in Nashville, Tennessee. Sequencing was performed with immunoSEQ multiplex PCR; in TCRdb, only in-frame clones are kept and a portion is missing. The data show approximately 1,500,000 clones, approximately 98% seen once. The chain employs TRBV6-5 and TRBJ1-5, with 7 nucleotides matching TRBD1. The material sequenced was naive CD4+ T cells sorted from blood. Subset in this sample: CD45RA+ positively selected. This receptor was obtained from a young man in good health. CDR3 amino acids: CASRPQGEPQHF. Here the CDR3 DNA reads TGTGCCAGCAGGCCTCAGGGGGAGCCCCAGCATTTT.